What follows is one T cell receptor beta chain and its context. The antigen is not known. It was with a sample-barcoded 5' primer and a J-beta primer mix that a second PCR of roughly 7 to 12 cycles was run. TCRdb itself ran the 5' RACE reads through MiXCR, one entry per CDR3 protein. This table holds 1.5 million to 2 million distinct CDR3 sequences, 28% found once. CDR1 and CDR2 from the germline V gene are LGHNA and YSLEER. The CDR3 consists of 17 residues. Trimming left V 1 base short and J 2 bases short, with 18 bases between. This sample was included in a study of blood T cells in healthy people across ages. Broader study findings: Both naive CD4+ cell counts and diversity were greater in long-lived donors than in aged donors.

The sample taken for sequencing was blood. The origin of this receptor is a woman in her twenties or thirties in good health. This chain links TRBV4-3 with TRBJ2-7; D gene uncertain. The CDR3 DNA sequence: TGCGCCAGCAGCCAAGGTTCTAGAAGGGCCGGACCCTACGAGCAGTACTTC. Protein: CASSQGSRRAGPYEQYF.